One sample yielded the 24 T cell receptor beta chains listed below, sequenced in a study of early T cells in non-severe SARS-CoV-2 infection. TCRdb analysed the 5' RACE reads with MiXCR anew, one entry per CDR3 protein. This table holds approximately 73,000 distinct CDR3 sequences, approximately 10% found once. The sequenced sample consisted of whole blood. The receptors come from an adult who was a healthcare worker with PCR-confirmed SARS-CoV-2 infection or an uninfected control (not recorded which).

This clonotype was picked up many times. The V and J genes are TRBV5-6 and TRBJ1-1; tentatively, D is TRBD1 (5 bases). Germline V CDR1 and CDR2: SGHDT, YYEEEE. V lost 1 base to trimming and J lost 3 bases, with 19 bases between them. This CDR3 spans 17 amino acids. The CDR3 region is CASSLTSRGIQHTEAFF. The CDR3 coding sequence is TGTGCCAGCAGCTTGACTAGTAGGGGAATTCAACACACTGAAGCTTTCTTT. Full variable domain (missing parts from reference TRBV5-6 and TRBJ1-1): DAGVTQSPTHLIKTRGQQVTLRCSPKSGHDTVSWYQQALGQGPQFIFQYYEEEERQRGNFPDRFSGHQFPNYSSELNVNALLLGDSALYLCASSLTSRGIQHTEAFFGQGTRLTVV.

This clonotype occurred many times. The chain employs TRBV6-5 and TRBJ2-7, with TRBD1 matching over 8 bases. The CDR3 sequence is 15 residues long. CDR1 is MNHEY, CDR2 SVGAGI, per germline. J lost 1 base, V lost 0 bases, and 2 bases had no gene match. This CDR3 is CASSYSGTGSYEQYF. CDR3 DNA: TGTGCCAGCAGTTACTCGGGGACAGGTTCCTACGAGCAGTACTTC.

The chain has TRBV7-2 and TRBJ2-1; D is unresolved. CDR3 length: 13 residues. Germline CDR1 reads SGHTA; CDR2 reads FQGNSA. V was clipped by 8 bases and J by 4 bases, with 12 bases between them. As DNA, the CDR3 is TGTGCCAGCGGACCCGTTCCTTACAATGAGCAGTTCTTC. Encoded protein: CASGPVPYNEQFF.

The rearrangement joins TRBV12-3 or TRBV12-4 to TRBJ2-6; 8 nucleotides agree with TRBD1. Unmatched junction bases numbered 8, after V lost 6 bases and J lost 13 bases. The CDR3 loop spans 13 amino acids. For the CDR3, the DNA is TGTGCCAGCAGGCGACAGGGGCTAGGGGTCCTGACTTTC. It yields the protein CASRRQGLGVLTF.

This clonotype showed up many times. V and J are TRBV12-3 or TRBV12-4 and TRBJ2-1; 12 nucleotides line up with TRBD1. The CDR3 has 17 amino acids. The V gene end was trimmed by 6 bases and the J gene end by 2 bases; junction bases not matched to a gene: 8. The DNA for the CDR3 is TGTGCCAGCAGGTCCTCCGGGACAGGGGGCACCTACAATGAGCAGTTCTTC. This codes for CASRSSGTGGTYNEQFF.

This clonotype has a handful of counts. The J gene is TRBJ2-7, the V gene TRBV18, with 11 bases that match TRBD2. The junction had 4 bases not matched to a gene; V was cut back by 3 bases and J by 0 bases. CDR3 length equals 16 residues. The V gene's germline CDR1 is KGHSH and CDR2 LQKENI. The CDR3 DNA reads TGTGCCAGCTCACCTCCTAGCGGGGGGCCCTCCTACGAGCAGTACTTC. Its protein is CASSPPSGGPSYEQYF.

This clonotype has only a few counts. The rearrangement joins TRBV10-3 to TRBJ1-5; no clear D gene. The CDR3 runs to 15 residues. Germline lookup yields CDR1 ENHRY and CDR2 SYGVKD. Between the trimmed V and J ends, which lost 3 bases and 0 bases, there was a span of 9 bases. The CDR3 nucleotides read TGTGCCATCAGTGAAGCCGATTATAGCAATCAGCCCCAGCATTTT. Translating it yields CAISEADYSNQPQHF.

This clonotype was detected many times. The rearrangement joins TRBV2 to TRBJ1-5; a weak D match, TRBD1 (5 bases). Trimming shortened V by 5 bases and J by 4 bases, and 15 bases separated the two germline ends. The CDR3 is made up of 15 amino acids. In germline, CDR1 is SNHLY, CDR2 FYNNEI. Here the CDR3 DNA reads TGTGCCAGCAGTCCTCAGGTGGGGGTTAATCAGCCCCAGCATTTT. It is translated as CASSPQVGVNQPQHF.

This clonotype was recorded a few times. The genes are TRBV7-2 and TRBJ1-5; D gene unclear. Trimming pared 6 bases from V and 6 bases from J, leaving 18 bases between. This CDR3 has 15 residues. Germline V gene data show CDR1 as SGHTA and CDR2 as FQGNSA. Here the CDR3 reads CASSVSDSWAQPQHF. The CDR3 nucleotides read TGTGCCAGCAGTGTATCGGACTCATGGGCTCAGCCCCAGCATTTT.

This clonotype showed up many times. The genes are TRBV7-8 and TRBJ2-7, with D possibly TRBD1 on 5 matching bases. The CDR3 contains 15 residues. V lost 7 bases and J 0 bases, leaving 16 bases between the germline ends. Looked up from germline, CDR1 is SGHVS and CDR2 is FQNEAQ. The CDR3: CASTLGHPFSYEQYF. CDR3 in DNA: TGTGCCAGCACGCTAGGACACCCTTTCTCCTACGAGCAGTACTTC.

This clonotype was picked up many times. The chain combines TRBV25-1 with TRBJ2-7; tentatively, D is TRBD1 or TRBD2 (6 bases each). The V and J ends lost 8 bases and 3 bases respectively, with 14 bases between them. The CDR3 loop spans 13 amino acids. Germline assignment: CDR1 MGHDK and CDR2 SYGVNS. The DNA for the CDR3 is TGTGCCAGCGGGAGGACAGAACTCTACGAGCAGTACTTC. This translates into CASGRTELYEQYF.

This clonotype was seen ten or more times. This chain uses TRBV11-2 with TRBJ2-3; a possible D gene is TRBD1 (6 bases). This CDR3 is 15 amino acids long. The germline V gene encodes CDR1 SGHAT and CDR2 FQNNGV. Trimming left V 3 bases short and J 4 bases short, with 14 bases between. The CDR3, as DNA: TGTGCCAGCAGCTTGGGAACAGGGTTTCCAGATACGCAGTATTTT. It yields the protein CASSLGTGFPDTQYF.

The CDR3 bases are TGTGCCAGCAGCCTCGAACGGAGTAAGAATTCACCCCTCCACTTT. Its translation: CASSLERSKNSPLHF. The chain uses TRBV11-2 and TRBJ1-6; the D is unclear. V lost 5 bases and J lost 7, with 15 bases in between. Germline CDR1 and CDR2: SGHAT and FQNNGV. CDR3 length: 15 amino acids.

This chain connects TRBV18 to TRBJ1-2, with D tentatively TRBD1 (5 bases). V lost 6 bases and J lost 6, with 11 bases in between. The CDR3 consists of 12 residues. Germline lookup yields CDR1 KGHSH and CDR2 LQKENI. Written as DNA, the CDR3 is TGTGCCAGCTCGCCGCAACAGGATGGCTACACCTTC. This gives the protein CASSPQQDGYTF.

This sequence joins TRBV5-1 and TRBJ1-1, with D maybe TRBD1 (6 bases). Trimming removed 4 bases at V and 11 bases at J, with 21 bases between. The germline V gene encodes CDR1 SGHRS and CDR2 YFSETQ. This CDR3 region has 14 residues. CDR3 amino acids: CASSPQTGPAEAFF. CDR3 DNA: TGCGCCAGCAGCCCACAGACAGGCCCGGCCGAGGCTTTCTTT.

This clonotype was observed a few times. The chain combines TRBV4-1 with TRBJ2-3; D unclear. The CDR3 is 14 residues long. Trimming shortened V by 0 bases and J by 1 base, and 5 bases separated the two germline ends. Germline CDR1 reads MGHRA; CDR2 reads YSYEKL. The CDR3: CASSQDSGTDTQYF. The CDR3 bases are TGCGCCAGCAGCCAAGATTCCGGCACAGATACGCAGTATTTT.

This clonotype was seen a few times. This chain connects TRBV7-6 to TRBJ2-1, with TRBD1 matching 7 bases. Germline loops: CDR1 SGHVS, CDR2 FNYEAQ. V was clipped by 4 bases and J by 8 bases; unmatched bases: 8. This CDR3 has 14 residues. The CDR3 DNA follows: TGTGCCAGCAGCTCCCCGGGACAGAGCGATGAGCAGTTCTTC. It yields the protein CASSSPGQSDEQFF. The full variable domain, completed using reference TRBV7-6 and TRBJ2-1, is GAGVSQSPRYKVTKRGQDVALRCDPISGHVSLYWYRQALGQGPEFLTYFNYEAQQDKSGLPNDRFSAERPEGSISTLTIQRTEQRDSAMYRCASSSPGQSDEQFFGPGTRLTVL.

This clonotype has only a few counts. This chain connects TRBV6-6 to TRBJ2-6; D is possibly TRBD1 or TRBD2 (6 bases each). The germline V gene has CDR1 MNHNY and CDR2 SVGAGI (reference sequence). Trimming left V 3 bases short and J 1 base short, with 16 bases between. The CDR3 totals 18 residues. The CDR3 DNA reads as TGTGCCAGCAGTTATCGGGGGCGATGGCAATCTGGGGCCAACGTCCTGACTTTC. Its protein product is CASSYRGRWQSGANVLTF.

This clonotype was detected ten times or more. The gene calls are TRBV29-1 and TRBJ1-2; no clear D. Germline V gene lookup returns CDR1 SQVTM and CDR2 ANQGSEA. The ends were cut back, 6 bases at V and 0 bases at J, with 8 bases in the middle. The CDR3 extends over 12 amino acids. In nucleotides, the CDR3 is TGCAGCGTCGGACTGTCTAACTATGGCTACACCTTC. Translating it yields CSVGLSNYGYTF.

The CDR3 spells CASTPGLGAYEQYF. The CDR3, as DNA: TGTGCCAGCACCCCGGGACTAGGGGCCTACGAGCAGTACTTC. The rearrangement links TRBV3-1 to TRBJ2-7; 8 nucleotides agree with TRBD2. The CDR3 is 14 amino acids. Unmatched junction bases numbered 7, after V lost 7 bases and J lost 2 bases. Looked up from germline, CDR1 is LGHDT and CDR2 is YNNKEL (reference sequence).

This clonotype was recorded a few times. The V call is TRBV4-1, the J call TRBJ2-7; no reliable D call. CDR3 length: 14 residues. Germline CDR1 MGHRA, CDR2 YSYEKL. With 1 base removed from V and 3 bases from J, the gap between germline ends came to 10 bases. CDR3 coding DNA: TGCGCCAGCAGCCAAGCCCCGAACAGCTACGAGCAGTACTTC. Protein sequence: CASSQAPNSYEQYF.

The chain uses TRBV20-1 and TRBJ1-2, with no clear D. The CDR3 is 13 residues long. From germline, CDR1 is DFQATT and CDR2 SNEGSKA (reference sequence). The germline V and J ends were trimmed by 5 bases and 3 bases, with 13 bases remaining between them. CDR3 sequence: CSASMITDYGYTF. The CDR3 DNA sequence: TGCAGTGCTTCTATGATCACGGACTATGGCTACACCTTC.

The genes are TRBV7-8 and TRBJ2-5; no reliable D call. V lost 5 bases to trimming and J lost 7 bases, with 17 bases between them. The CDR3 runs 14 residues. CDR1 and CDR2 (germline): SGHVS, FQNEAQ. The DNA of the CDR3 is TGTGCCAGCAGCGATTTGACTGGAGCCAGGACCCAGTACTTC. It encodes CASSDLTGARTQYF.

The chain's CDR3 is CASSSLRVNTEAFF. The DNA for the CDR3 is TGTGCCAGCAGCTCCCTCAGGGTGAACACTGAAGCTTTCTTT. The chain has TRBV13 and TRBJ1-1, with a weak D call TRBD1 (5 bases). Trimming removed 4 bases at V and 0 bases at J, with 9 bases between. Germline lookup yields CDR1 PRHDT and CDR2 FYEKMQ (reference sequence). The CDR3 runs to 14 residues.